Each of the 12 T cell receptor beta chains below was sequenced from the same sample in a study of T cells in women clearing cervical HPV infection. Using immunoSEQ multiplex PCR, the repertoire was profiled, and TCRdb retains in-frame clones only, with some absent. The table for this sample gives 15,000 or so clones. Sequences were obtained from blood buffy coat. The receptors stem from a woman between 18 and 75 years old with a cervical HPV16 infection that either progressed to CIN3+ or cleared (not recorded which).

For this clone: The CDR3 goes on 3 residues after the read ends, and that part is filled in from the germline J gene. The chain employs TRBV30 and TRBJ1-5, with 8 bases fitting TRBD1. The V and J ends lost 2 bases and 6 bases, in that order; junction bases with no gene match: 3. Germline CDR1 is GTSNPN and CDR2 is SVGIG (reference sequence). There are 13 residues in the CDR3. The CDR3 sequence: CAWSPRGPQPQHF. CDR3 bases read: TGTGCCTGGAGTCCCAGGGGGCCTCAGCCC.

Note on this clone: The read gets to within 3 residues of the CDR3 end, and the germline J gene fills in the rest. V gene TRBV27 combines with J gene TRBJ1-2, with 7 bases that match TRBD1. After removal of 4 bases from V and 1 base from J, the junction contained 3 bases not matched to a gene. Looked up from germline, CDR1 is MNHEY and CDR2 is SMNVEV (reference sequence). The CDR3 covers 14 residues. The part of the CDR3 DNA that was read is TGTGCCAGCAGTTCGGGACAGCATAACTATGGC. The encoded protein is CASSSGQHNYG. The complete CDR3 sequence is CASSSGQHNYGYTF.

About this clone itself: The CDR3 goes on 3 residues after the read ends, and that part is filled in from the germline J gene. The sample holds other DNA sequences that translate to the same CDR3. The V gene is TRBV11-3, the J gene TRBJ1-6; TRBD1 is a possible D gene (5 bases). The CDR3 runs 13 residues. The germline CDR1 and CDR2 sequences are SGHNT and YENEEA. The germline V and J ends were trimmed by 7 bases and 9 bases, with 13 bases remaining between them. The DNA read from the CDR3 is TGTGCCAGCAAAGAGGGGATCGGTTCACCC. The encoded protein is CASKEGIGSP. The whole CDR3 sequence is CASKEGIGSPLHF.

About this clone: Read data end 3 residues before the CDR3 end; the end is taken from the germline J gene. The rearrangement joins TRBV2 to TRBJ2-4, with 9 bases matching TRBD1. Germline V gene data show CDR1 as SNHLY and CDR2 as FYNNEI. The CDR3 contains 15 residues. CDR3 sequence: CASSALGQGLYGQYF. The covered CDR3 bases are TGTGCCAGCAGTGCCCTCGGACAGGGGCTCTATGGT.

This clone counts as medium-sized by frequency. The read finishes 3 residues shy of the CDR3 end, and the germline J gene is used to complete it. The rearrangement uses TRBV5-1 and TRBJ2-7, with D perhaps matching TRBD1 (6 bases). Trimming pared 4 bases from V and 4 bases from J, leaving 9 bases between. Germline CDR1 is SGHRS and CDR2 is YFSETQ. The CDR3 is 12 amino acids. The chain's CDR3 is CASSRDNYEQYF. CDR3 bases read: TGCGCCAGCAGCCGGGACAATTACGAG. Drawing the rest from reference TRBV5-1 and TRBJ2-7, the complete variable domain is KAGVTQTPRYLIKTRGQQVTLSCSPISGHRSVSWYQQTPGQGLQFLFEYFSETQRNKGNFPGRFSGRQFSNSRSEMNVSTLELGDSALYLCASSRDNYEQYFGPGTRLTVT.

Concerning this clone itself: The read terminates 3 residues before the CDR3 end, so the remaining end is supplied by the germline J gene. The chain links TRBV19 to TRBJ1-2; D is unresolved. In germline, CDR1 is LNHDA, CDR2 SQIVND (reference sequence). V lost 3 bases and J 1 base, leaving 9 bases between the germline ends. The length of the CDR3 is 14 residues. The chain's CDR3 is CASSIPNFNYGYTF. The covered CDR3 bases are TGTGCCAGTAGTATCCCCAATTTTAACTATGGC.

A note on this clone: The read is 3 residues too short to cover the CDR3 end, so that end is filled in from the germline J gene. The chain carries TRBV5-6 and TRBJ1-2; tentatively, D is TRBD1 (5 bases). Germline assignment: CDR1 SGHDT and CDR2 YYEEEE. The CDR3 runs to 14 residues. Trimming left V 0 bases short and J 7 bases short, with 13 bases between. The covered CDR3 bases are TGTGCCAGCAGCTTGGCCGCTGGGGCCGGTGGC. This encodes CASSLAAGAGG. The whole CDR3 protein reads CASSLAAGAGGYTF.

This chain's CDR3 is CASRLLAGIQETQYF. The DNA read from the CDR3 is TGCGCCAGCAGACTTCTAGCGGGGATACAAGAGACC. The rearrangement joins TRBV5-1 to TRBJ2-5, with 9 bases matching TRBD2. The DNA ends 3 residues before the CDR3 does, and the rest of the CDR3 is filled in from the germline J gene. With 5 bases clipped from V and 2 bases from J, the junction kept 7 bases outside the gene matches. Germline lookup yields CDR1 SGHRS and CDR2 YFSETQ. The CDR3 is 15 residues long.

As regards this clone: Read coverage stops 3 residues before the CDR3 terminus; the germline J gene supplies the remainder. The V call is TRBV19, the J call TRBJ2-4, with 9 bases lining up with TRBD1. CDR3 length equals 14 residues. The germline V gene has CDR1 LNHDA and CDR2 SQIVND (reference sequence). The DNA read from the CDR3 is TGTGCCAGTACTTGGGACAGGGATAACTATGGT. This encodes CASTWDRDNYG. The entire CDR3 reads CASTWDRDNYGQYF.

Regarding this clone: Sequencing ends 3 residues short of the CDR3 end; the germline J gene provides the rest. V is TRBV5-1 and J is TRBJ1-2; 8 bases line up with TRBD1. V gave up 4 bases and J gave up 3 bases; unmatched junction bases: 5. The CDR3 length is 14 residues. Germline lookup yields CDR1 SGHRS and CDR2 YFSETQ. Partial CDR3 DNA: TGCGCCAGCAGCGTCGCGACAGGGGACTATGGC. Protein product: CASSVATGDYG. The entire CDR3 is CASSVATGDYGYTF. Full variable domain (remainder filled in from reference TRBV5-1 and TRBJ1-2): KAGVTQTPRYLIKTRGQQVTLSCSPISGHRSVSWYQQTPGQGLQFLFEYFSETQRNKGNFPGRFSGRQFSNSRSEMNVSTLELGDSALYLCASSVATGDYGYTFGSGTRLTVV.

With regard to this clone: The read stops 3 residues short of the end of the CDR3; the missing end is completed from the germline J gene. The chain uses TRBV5-4 and TRBJ2-7; D unresolved. The CDR3 runs 13 residues. V was cut by 5 bases and J by 6 bases, with 15 bases left in between. CDR1 and CDR2 from the germline V gene are SGHNT and YYREEE (reference sequence). CDR3 region: CASSPGRIGEQYF. The covered CDR3 bases are TGTGCCAGCAGTCCAGGCAGGATCGGCGAG.

Remarks on this clone: The read is 3 residues too short to cover the CDR3 end, so that end is filled in from the germline J gene. The V and J genes are TRBV30 and TRBJ2-1; TRBD2 matches 9 bases. The CDR3 loop spans 15 amino acids. Germline V gene sequence: CDR1 GTSNPN, CDR2 SVGIG (reference sequence). V dropped 2 bases and J dropped 6; count of bases not matched to a gene: 8. CDR3 protein: CAWSKLGLASNEQFF. CDR3 bases read: TGTGCCTGGAGTAAGTTGGGACTAGCTAGCAATGAG.